One and the same sample provided the 23 T cell receptor beta chains below, sequenced in a study of regulatory and conventional T cells in RAG deficiency. Profiling relied on immunoSEQ multiplex PCR, and the TCRdb table lists in-frame clones only, not all of them. Of roughly 30,000 clones listed, just over 90% are singletons. Genomic DNA came from blood regulatory T cells gated CD4+ CD25-high CD127-low. Another study also made use of these data, one on regulatory T cells. This second study says: The primer mix had 52 TRBV and 13 TRBJ primers.

The sequencing input was Tregs sorted from blood. The receptors derive from a human donor in good health.

This clone was detected only once. The V gene is TRBV5-1, the J gene TRBJ2-6; D possibly corresponds to TRBD1 (6 bases). Germline V lookup: CDR1 SGHRS, CDR2 YFSETQ. The V end lost 4 bases, the J end lost 4 bases, and 15 bases lay between the germline ends. The CDR3 covers 16 residues. CDR3: CASSPSTGTGANVLTF. The CDR3 DNA reads TGCGCCAGCAGCCCGAGTACAGGGACAGGGGCCAACGTCCTGACTTTC.

The gene calls are TRBV7-9 and TRBJ2-2; TRBD2 aligns across 10 bases. This CDR3 region has 16 residues. The V and J ends lost 6 bases and 7 bases, in that order; junction bases with no gene match: 11. Germline V gene lookup returns CDR1 SEHNR and CDR2 FQNEAQ (reference sequence). The chain's CDR3 is CASSSRGLALVGELFF. CDR3 sequence (DNA): TGTGCCAGCAGTTCCCGGGGACTAGCGTTAGTCGGGGAGCTGTTTTTT. Combining the CDR3 with reference TRBV7-9 and TRBJ2-2 gives the whole variable domain DTGVSQNPRHKITKRGQNVTFRCDPISEHNRLYWYRQTLGQGPEFLTYFQNEAQLEKSRLLSDRFSAERPKGSFSTLEIQRTEQGDSAMYLCASSSRGLALVGELFFGEGSRLTVL.

The chain couples TRBV2 to TRBJ2-5, with 11 bases fitting TRBD1. The CDR3 has 14 residues. In germline, CDR1 is SNHLY, CDR2 FYNNEI. V lost 4 bases and J lost 7; bases outside the gene matches: 5. This chain's CDR3 is CASSGTGGDGTQYF. For the CDR3, the DNA is TGTGCCAGCAGTGGGACAGGGGGCGACGGGACCCAGTACTTC.

Written as DNA, the CDR3 is TGTGCCAGCAGTCGAGGACGTCTTAACTATGGCTACACCTTC. Translated: CASSRGRLNYGYTF. The genes are TRBV2 and TRBJ1-2; D not certain. Germline CDR1 and CDR2: SNHLY and FYNNEI. The ends were cut back, 5 bases at V and 1 base at J, with 11 bases in the middle. CDR3 length: 14 amino acids.

The rearrangement links TRBV18 to TRBJ2-5; 8 bases are shared with TRBD1. The CDR3 length is 14 residues. V lost 3 bases to trimming and J lost 5 bases; unmatched junction nucleotides: 5. Germline V gives CDR1 KGHSH, CDR2 LQKENI. The CDR3 DNA sequence: TGTGCCAGCTCACCGCGGGACAGGAGGGAGACCCAGTACTTC. It yields the protein CASSPRDRRETQYF.

This clone appeared a single time. The gene calls are TRBV5-6 and TRBJ1-5; no reliable D call. V dropped 3 bases and J dropped 6 bases, with 16 bases sitting between them. Germline V lookup: CDR1 SGHDT, CDR2 YYEEEE. This CDR3 spans 15 amino acids. The CDR3 nucleotides read TGTGCCAGCAGCTCGTCCGGTAATTGGAGTCAGCCCCAGCATTTT. It yields the protein CASSSSGNWSQPQHF. Variable domain in full (rest from reference TRBV5-6 and TRBJ1-5): DAGVTQSPTHLIKTRGQQVTLRCSPKSGHDTVSWYQQALGQGPQFIFQYYEEEERQRGNFPDRFSGHQFPNYSSELNVNALLLGDSALYLCASSSSGNWSQPQHFGDGTRLSIL.

This clone has just one count. This sequence joins TRBV11-2 and TRBJ2-4, with D perhaps TRBD2 (5 bases). V lost 3 bases, J lost 7 bases, and 7 bases lay in between. The CDR3 is 12 amino acids. Germline V gene data show CDR1 as SGHAT and CDR2 as FQNNGV. This chain's CDR3 is CASSFGENIQYF. Here the CDR3 DNA reads TGTGCCAGCAGCTTCGGGGAGAACATTCAGTACTTC.

This clone was detected only a few times. This chain uses TRBV7-3 with TRBJ2-1; D is unresolved. The CDR3 is 14 residues long. Trimming removed 4 bases at V and 6 bases at J, with 13 bases between. CDR1 is SGHTA, CDR2 FQGTGA, per germline. The CDR3 is CASSSTGLGNEQFF. The CDR3 DNA is TGTGCCAGCAGCTCTACGGGTCTAGGCAATGAGCAGTTCTTC.

J is TRBJ1-2 and V is TRBV29-1, with D possibly being TRBD1 (6 bases). Germline V lookup: CDR1 SQVTM, CDR2 ANQGSEA. Deletions cut 5 bases from V and 6 bases from J, with 16 bases between. CDR3 length: 13 amino acids. DNA of the CDR3: TGCAGCGTTACGGGGGCCGTAAAGAATGGCTACACCTTC. Amino acid sequence: CSVTGAVKNGYTF. The whole variable domain, filled in from reference TRBV29-1 and TRBJ1-2, reads SAVISQKPSRDICQRGTSLTIQCQVDSQVTMMFWYRQQPGQSLTLIATANQGSEATYESGFVIDKFPISRPNLTFSTLTVSNMSPEDSSIYLCSVTGAVKNGYTFGSGTRLTVV.

V usage is TRBV11-2 and J usage is TRBJ2-7; D is tentatively TRBD1 or TRBD2 (6 bases each). This CDR3 contains 15 residues. Germline-derived CDR1 and CDR2 are SGHAT and FQNNGV. V was pared by 1 base and J by 0 bases, with 10 bases between. The CDR3 reads CASSLVPGASYEQYF. The CDR3 DNA follows: TGTGCCAGCAGCTTAGTTCCGGGGGCCTCCTACGAGCAGTACTTC.

The gene calls are TRBV11-2 and TRBJ2-7; no clear D gene. CDR1 and CDR2 from the germline V gene are SGHAT and FQNNGV. The CDR3 spans 12 residues. V lost 3 bases to trimming and J lost 6 bases, with 9 bases between them. CDR3 nucleotide sequence: TGTGCCAGCAGCTTGCCCTGGGCCGAGCAGTACTTC. It specifies CASSLPWAEQYF.

CDR3 sequence (DNA): TGTGCCAGCAGCAGGCAGCCCCAGCATTTT. The encoded protein is CASSRQPQHF. The genes are TRBV21-1 and TRBJ1-5. TRBV21-1 constitutes a pseudogene. The CDR3 runs to 10 residues.

This rearrangement joins TRBV18 to TRBJ2-4; D possibly corresponds to TRBD2 (5 bases). The CDR3 length is 16 residues. Trimming pared 6 bases from V and 0 bases from J, leaving 15 bases between. Germline CDR1 and CDR2: KGHSH and LQKENI. CDR3 sequence reads: CASSHVAFQAKNIQYF. The CDR3 coding sequence is TGTGCCAGCTCCCACGTAGCGTTTCAAGCCAAAAACATTCAGTACTTC.

This chain uses TRBV19 with TRBJ1-4; tentatively, D is TRBD1 (5 bases). V lost 5 bases, J lost 0 bases, and 13 bases lay in between. Germline values: CDR1 LNHDA, CDR2 SQIVND (reference sequence). The CDR3 loop spans 16 amino acids. CDR3 region: CASSPRDRATNEKLFF. The DNA for the CDR3 is TGTGCCAGTAGTCCTCGGGACCGGGCAACTAATGAAAAACTGTTTTTT. Full variable domain (missing parts from reference TRBV19 and TRBJ1-4): DGGITQSPKYLFRKEGQNVTLSCEQNLNHDAMYWYRQDPGQGLRLIYYSQIVNDFQKGDIAEGYSVSREKKESFPLTVTSAQKNPTAFYLCASSPRDRATNEKLFFGSGTQLSVL.

CDR3 region: CASSFGGGELETQYF. The CDR3 coding sequence is TGTGCCAGCAGCTTCGGGGGCGGTGAGTTGGAGACCCAGTACTTC. This chain joins TRBV7-6 and TRBJ2-5, with D possibly called TRBD1 or TRBD2 (6 bases each). Germline V lookup: CDR1 SGHVS, CDR2 FNYEAQ. The CDR3 sequence is 15 residues long. V lost 3 bases and J 5 bases, leaving 16 bases between the germline ends.

CDR3 sequence: CASSLHGQGDYGYTF. In DNA form, the CDR3 reads TGTGCCAGCAGCCTACATGGACAGGGCGACTATGGCTACACCTTC. This chain joins TRBV9 and TRBJ1-2; 8 bases are a match to TRBD1. The CDR3 runs to 15 residues. V shed 4 bases and J 3 bases; nucleotides not matched to a gene: 8. Germline CDR1 and CDR2: SGDLS and YYNGEE.

In this sample, this clone turned up once. This rearrangement joins TRBV18 to TRBJ1-6, with 8 bases matching TRBD1. Trimming took 3 bases from V and 6 from J; bases not matched to a gene: 7. CDR1 and CDR2 from the germline V gene are KGHSH and LQKENI. The CDR3 runs to 16 residues. The CDR3 is CASSPRDRIPNSPLHF. CDR3 bases: TGTGCCAGCTCACCGCGGGACAGGATCCCTAATTCACCCCTCCACTTT.

The chain links TRBV6-1 to TRBJ2-5; 13 positions match TRBD2. V gave up 6 bases and J gave up 5 bases; unmatched junction bases: 3. The CDR3 loop spans 14 amino acids. The germline CDR1 and CDR2 sequences are MNHNS and SASEGT. The CDR3 loop reads CASSRTSGGETQYF. The CDR3 nucleotides are TGTGCCAGCAGCCGGACTAGCGGGGGCGAGACCCAGTACTTC.

The chain joins TRBV5-1 to TRBJ2-1, with D perhaps TRBD2 (6 bases). V was cut by 2 bases and J by 7 bases, with 10 bases left in between. This CDR3 contains 13 residues. From germline, CDR1 is SGHRS and CDR2 YFSETQ. CDR3 nucleotide sequence: TGCGCCAGCAGCTTCTCGGGGAGGAATGAGCAGTTCTTC. This encodes CASSFSGRNEQFF.

This clone was found once. The V call is TRBV5-1, the J call TRBJ1-2; possible D gene TRBD1, 5 bases. Germline CDR1 reads SGHRS; CDR2 reads YFSETQ. The CDR3 contains 13 residues. Trimming removed 6 bases at V and 5 bases at J, with 14 bases between. In nucleotides, the CDR3 is TGCGCCAGCACACGGAGGGGACCTTATGGCTACACCTTC. Its translation: CASTRRGPYGYTF.

The J gene is TRBJ1-5, the V gene TRBV5-6; tentatively, D is TRBD1 (5 bases). Germline V CDR1 and CDR2: SGHDT, YYEEEE. Trimming took 2 bases from V and 2 from J, leaving 8 bases between them. There are 14 residues in the CDR3. The CDR3 protein is CASSLRGGNQPQHF. The CDR3 DNA follows: TGTGCCAGCAGCTTAAGAGGGGGCAATCAGCCCCAGCATTTT.

The chain is built from TRBV4-2 and TRBJ2-6; D is unresolved. The CDR3 is 13 amino acids. The germline V gene encodes CDR1 LGHNA and CDR2 YNFKEQ. Trimming shortened V by 8 bases and J by 2 bases, and 7 bases separated the two germline ends. CDR3 in DNA: TGTGCCAGCTACTCACCTGGGGCCAACGTCCTGACTTTC. Its protein is CASYSPGANVLTF.

The V call is TRBV6-1, the J call TRBJ1-5; possible D gene TRBD1, 6 bases. CDR3 size: 13 residues. Germline V gene lookup returns CDR1 MNHNS and CDR2 SASEGT. Trimming shortened V by 8 bases and J by 5 bases, and 13 bases separated the two germline ends. CDR3 bases: TGTGCCAGCTCAGCAGGGGATTATCAGCCCCAGCATTTT. Translating gives CASSAGDYQPQHF.